These 25 T cell receptor beta chains were sequenced from one sample in a study of T cells after yellow fever vaccination. MiXCR, applied by TCRdb to the 5' RACE reads, yields one record per CDR3 protein. This table has 100,000 to 150,000 distinct CDR3 sequences, around 9.8% appearing once. Sequencing was performed on CD8+ T cells sorted from PBMCs, taken on the day of the yellow fever booster vaccination. These receptors were collected from a man between 18 and 35 years old who received the YFV17D yellow fever vaccine.

The chain is built from TRBV20-1 and TRBJ2-7, with 7 nucleotides matching TRBD2. This CDR3 region has 11 residues. V lost 3 bases, J lost 5 bases, and 1 base stayed unmatched. CDR1 and CDR2 from the germline V gene are DFQATT and SNEGSKA (reference sequence). CDR3 nucleotide sequence: TGCAGTGCTAGTCGGGGGGACGAGCAGTACTTC. It is translated as CSASRGDEQYF.

This sequence joins TRBV7-2 and TRBJ2-5; the D gene is possibly TRBD2 (5 bases). Trimming left V 5 bases short and J 5 bases short, with 15 bases between. Per germline, CDR1 SGHTA and CDR2 FQGNSA. This CDR3 has 14 residues. The CDR3 is CASSQWSSIETQYF. CDR3 in DNA: TGTGCCAGCAGCCAGTGGTCTAGCATCGAGACCCAGTACTTC.

V and J are TRBV4-1 and TRBJ2-2; 8 bases map to TRBD2. The germline V gene has CDR1 MGHRA and CDR2 YSYEKL. With V trimmed by 6 bases and J by 5 bases, 8 bases remained unmatched. This CDR3 has 15 amino acids. The CDR3 reads CASSHSGGDTGELFF. The CDR3 bases are TGCGCCAGCAGTCACAGCGGGGGTGATACCGGGGAGCTGTTTTTT.

This clonotype was seen only a few times. The chain joins TRBV20-1 to TRBJ2-3; D uncertain. CDR1 is DFQATT, CDR2 SNEGSKA, per germline (reference sequence). CDR3 length: 13 amino acids. The CDR3, as DNA: TGCAGGGCAAGAAGAAGGGGCACAGATACGCAGTATTTT. Its translation is CRARRRGTDTQYF.

The sample holds a few counts of this clonotype. The rearrangement links TRBV5-5 to TRBJ2-7, with D possibly being TRBD2 (5 bases). This CDR3 comprises 14 residues. Trimming pared 1 base from V and 2 bases from J, leaving 10 bases between. Germline V lookup: CDR1 SGHKS, CDR2 YYEKEE (reference sequence). CDR3 sequence (DNA): TGTGCCAGCAGCTTGCACGGGGAGACCTACGAGCAGTACGTC. It yields the protein CASSLHGETYEQYV.

The rearrangement uses TRBV5-1 and TRBJ1-1, with D uncertain. V lost 2 bases, J lost 4 bases, and 12 bases lay in between. The V gene's germline CDR1 is SGHRS and CDR2 YFSETQ. The CDR3 spans 14 residues. CDR3 bases: TGCGCCAGCAGCTTTCCGGGTACGAGCACTGAAGCTTTCTTT. It yields the protein CASSFPGTSTEAFF.

This clonotype was counted only a few times. The chain carries TRBV4-3 and TRBJ1-2; the D is unclear. Germline CDR1 LGHNA, CDR2 YSLEER. The CDR3 extends over 13 amino acids. Trimming removed 1 base at V and 1 base at J, with 4 bases between. CDR3 coding DNA: TGCGCCAGCAGCCAAGCCATTAACTATGGCTACACCTTC. It is translated as CASSQAINYGYTF.

J is TRBJ2-7 and V is TRBV5-4; a weak D match, TRBD2 (5 bases). Germline V gives CDR1 SGHNT, CDR2 YYREEE (reference sequence). V was trimmed by 4 bases and J by 6 bases, leaving 11 bases between them. The CDR3 runs to 12 residues. The chain's CDR3 is CASSQSGFEQYV. CDR3 nucleotides: TGTGCCAGCAGCCAGTCGGGGTTCGAGCAGTACGTC.

The table lists this clonotype with a few counts. The chain carries TRBV6-2 or TRBV6-3 and TRBJ2-1, with D perhaps TRBD2 (6 bases). Germline CDR1 is MNHEY and CDR2 is SVGEGT. This CDR3 spans 19 amino acids. V was clipped by 5 bases and J by 7 bases, with 30 bases between them. For the CDR3, the DNA is TGTGCCAGCAGTAACCGTGGCCTAGCGCCGGCGCTGGGCCAAAATGAGCAGTTCTTC. As protein: CASSNRGLAPALGQNEQFF.

The sample holds a few counts of this clonotype. The gene calls are TRBV4-3 and TRBJ2-7; D is possibly TRBD1 (5 bases). Germline lookup yields CDR1 LGHNA and CDR2 YSLEER. The CDR3 spans 15 residues. Between the trimmed V and J ends, which lost 0 bases and 3 bases, there was a span of 12 bases. CDR3 bases: TGCGCCAGCAGCCAAGATTGGCAGGGCGGCTACGAGCAGTACTTC. This translates into CASSQDWQGGYEQYF.

This rearrangement joins TRBV20-1 to TRBJ1-1, with a weak D call TRBD1 (5 bases). The CDR3 is 13 amino acids. V lost 1 base, J lost 8 bases, and 14 bases lay in between. The germline V gene has CDR1 DFQATT and CDR2 SNEGSKA (reference sequence). The CDR3 coding sequence is TGCAGTGCTAGAGCCTGGGGCGAGGGGGAAGCTTTCTTT. This translates into CSARAWGEGEAFF.

This chain connects TRBV18 to TRBJ2-4; maybe TRBD2 (6 bases). The V end was cut by 9 bases, the J end by 0 bases, with 18 bases between. Germline V lookup: CDR1 KGHSH, CDR2 LQKENI. There are 16 residues in the CDR3. The CDR3 DNA follows: TGTGCCAGTTCGCCTCGGGCGGGGCAAGCCAAAAACATTCAGTACTTC. Protein sequence: CASSPRAGQAKNIQYF.

This clonotype has a handful of counts. CDR3 in amino acids: CASRLAGSAGELFF. The DNA of the CDR3 is TGCGCCAGTCGACTAGCGGGGAGCGCCGGGGAGCTGTTTTTT. This chain joins TRBV4-1 and TRBJ2-2, with TRBD2 identical over 11 bases. CDR1 is MGHRA and CDR2 is YSYEKL in the germline V gene. The V and J ends lost 9 bases and 6 bases, in that order; junction bases with no gene match: 6. CDR3 size: 14 residues.

The chain is built from TRBV6-6 and TRBJ2-4; D unclear. The CDR3 spans 13 residues. Germline lookup yields CDR1 MNHNY and CDR2 SVGAGI (reference sequence). V gave up 2 bases and J gave up 8 bases, with 10 bases separating them. CDR3 in amino acids: CASSYRGQDIQYF. The DNA of the CDR3 is TGTGCCAGCAGTTACCGCGGTCAAGACATTCAGTACTTC.

This clonotype was picked up many times. V gene TRBV12-3 or TRBV12-4 combines with J gene TRBJ2-3; tentatively, D is TRBD2 (6 bases). With 6 bases removed from V and 6 bases from J, the gap between germline ends came to 19 bases. CDR3 length: 15 residues. CDR3 coding DNA: TGTGCCAGCAGACTCCCGGGGGAATGGGACGATACGCAGTATTTT. It codes for CASRLPGEWDDTQYF.

The genes are TRBV4-3 and TRBJ2-7; 9 bases map to TRBD1. The length of the CDR3 is 20 residues. CDR1 and CDR2 (germline): LGHNA, YSLEER. J was trimmed by 4 bases and V by 3 bases; bases with no gene match: 22. DNA for the CDR3: TGCGCCAGCAGCCACCACCGGGGACAGGGAGTCGGATTCCCCAATTACGAGCAGTACTTC. Residues: CASSHHRGQGVGFPNYEQYF.

J is TRBJ2-1 and V is TRBV12-3 or TRBV12-4, with a possible D match to TRBD1 (5 bases). The V end lost 3 bases, the J end lost 15 bases, and 18 bases lay between the germline ends. CDR3 size: 13 residues. CDR3 coding DNA: TGTGCCAGCAGTTTTTCGCCCGTGCCCCAGGGGTTCTTC. Its translation: CASSFSPVPQGFF.

This clonotype appeared a few times. The V call is TRBV29-1, the J call TRBJ1-5; possible D gene TRBD1, 6 bases. The CDR3 spans 14 residues. Germline assignment: CDR1 SQVTM and CDR2 ANQGSEA. Trimming pared 4 bases from V and 4 bases from J, leaving 14 bases between. CDR3 DNA sequence: TGCAGCGTTGTACTAGGGGGGTTAAATCAGCCCCAGCATTTT. It is translated as CSVVLGGLNQPQHF.

The rearrangement joins TRBV4-2 to TRBJ2-5; maybe TRBD2 (6 bases). V was shortened by 0 bases and J by 5 bases, with 10 bases between the two germline ends. Germline V gene data show CDR1 as LGHNA and CDR2 as YNFKEQ. The CDR3 covers 14 residues. The CDR3 bases are TGTGCCAGCAGCCAAGATCTTGGAGGGGAGACCCAGTACTTC. It encodes CASSQDLGGETQYF.

This clonotype was picked up many times. The chain has TRBV4-1 and TRBJ2-4; 7 bases fit TRBD1. The V segment lost 3 bases and the J segment 8 bases; nucleotides outside the gene matches: 16. The germline CDR1 and CDR2 sequences are MGHRA and YSYEKL. The CDR3 has 17 amino acids. The CDR3: CASSQFTGAQRGDIQYF. The CDR3 DNA reads as TGCGCCAGCAGCCAGTTCACAGGGGCCCAACGTGGGGACATTCAGTACTTC.

The genes are TRBV4-3 and TRBJ1-6, with no clear D. This CDR3 is 15 amino acids long. Germline-derived CDR1 and CDR2 are LGHNA and YSLEER. Between the trimmed V and J ends, which lost 0 bases and 14 bases, there was a span of 17 bases. The CDR3 nucleotides are TGCGCCAGCAGCCAAGACCCCGGCCACGAGTGGGCCCTCCACTTT. This encodes CASSQDPGHEWALHF.

There are many counts of this clonotype. The chain couples TRBV12-3 or TRBV12-4 to TRBJ2-7, with D unclear. This CDR3 has 12 residues. V shed 4 bases and J shed 2 bases, with 6 bases lying between them. The CDR3 reads CASSSGPYEQYV. The CDR3 nucleotides read TGTGCCAGCAGTTCCGGCCCCTACGAGCAGTACGTC.

At least ten counts were recorded for this clonotype. The chain links TRBV9 to TRBJ2-3; 7 positions agree with TRBD2. The germline gives CDR1 SGDLS, CDR2 YYNGEE. This CDR3 has 15 amino acids. Germline trimming cut 4 bases from V and 3 bases from J; bases unmatched to any gene: 8. The CDR3 nucleotides read TGTGCCAGCAGCCCCGGCGCGGGGGAAACAGATACGCAGTATTTT. Protein product: CASSPGAGETDTQYF.

This clonotype was picked up many times. The CDR3 sequence: CASSDQGWFTNEQFF. In nucleotides, the CDR3 is TGTGCCAGCAGTGACCAGGGGTGGTTTACCAATGAGCAGTTCTTC. V is TRBV6-2 or TRBV6-3 and J is TRBJ2-1, with D possibly being TRBD1 (6 bases). The CDR3 sequence is 15 residues long. V lost 5 bases, J lost 6 bases, and 17 bases lay in between. Germline V gives CDR1 MNHEY, CDR2 SVGEGT.

V usage is TRBV6-6 and J usage is TRBJ2-2; maybe TRBD1 (5 bases). Looked up from germline, CDR1 is MNHNY and CDR2 is SVGAGI (reference sequence). The V and J ends lost 5 bases and 7 bases respectively, with 11 bases between them. The CDR3 is 13 residues long. CDR3 in DNA: TGTGCCAGCAGTCAAGGAAGGGGCGGGGAGCTGTTTTTT. Protein sequence: CASSQGRGGELFF.